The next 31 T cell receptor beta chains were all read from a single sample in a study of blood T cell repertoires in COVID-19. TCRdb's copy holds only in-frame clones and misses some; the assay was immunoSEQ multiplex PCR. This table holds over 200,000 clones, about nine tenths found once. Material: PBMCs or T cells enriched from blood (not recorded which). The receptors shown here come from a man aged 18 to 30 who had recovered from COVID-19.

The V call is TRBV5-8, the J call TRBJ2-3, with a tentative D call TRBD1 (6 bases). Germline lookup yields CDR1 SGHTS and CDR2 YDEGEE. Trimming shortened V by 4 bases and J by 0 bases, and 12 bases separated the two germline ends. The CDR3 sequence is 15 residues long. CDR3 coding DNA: TGTGCCAGCAGCGGAAGGGACACCAGCACAGATACGCAGTATTTT. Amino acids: CASSGRDTSTDTQYF.

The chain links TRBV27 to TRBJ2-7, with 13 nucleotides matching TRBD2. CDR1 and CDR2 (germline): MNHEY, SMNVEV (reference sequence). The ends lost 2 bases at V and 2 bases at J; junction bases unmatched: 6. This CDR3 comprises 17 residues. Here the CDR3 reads CASSLPPGTSGTYEQYF. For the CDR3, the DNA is TGTGCCAGCAGTTTACCCCCAGGGACTAGCGGGACCTACGAGCAGTACTTC.

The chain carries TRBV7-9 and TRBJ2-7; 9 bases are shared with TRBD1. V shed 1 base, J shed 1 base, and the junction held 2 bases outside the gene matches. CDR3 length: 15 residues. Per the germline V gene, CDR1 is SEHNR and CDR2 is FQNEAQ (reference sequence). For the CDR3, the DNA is TGTGCCAGCAGCTTAGTCGGGACAGGGTCCTACGAGCAGTACTTC. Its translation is CASSLVGTGSYEQYF.

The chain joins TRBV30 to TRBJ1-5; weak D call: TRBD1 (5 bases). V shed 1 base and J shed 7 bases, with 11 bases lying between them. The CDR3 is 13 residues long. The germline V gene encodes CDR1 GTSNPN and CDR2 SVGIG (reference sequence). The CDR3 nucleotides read TGTGCCTGGAGTGGGGGGGAAGGACAGCCCCAGCATTTT. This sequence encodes CAWSGGEGQPQHF.

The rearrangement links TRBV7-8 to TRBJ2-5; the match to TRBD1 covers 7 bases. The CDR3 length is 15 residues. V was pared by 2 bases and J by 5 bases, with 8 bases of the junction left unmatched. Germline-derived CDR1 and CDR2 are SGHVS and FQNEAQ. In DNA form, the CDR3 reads TGTGCCAGCAGCTTAACAGGGGTTTTGGGGGAGACCCAGTACTTC. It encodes CASSLTGVLGETQYF.

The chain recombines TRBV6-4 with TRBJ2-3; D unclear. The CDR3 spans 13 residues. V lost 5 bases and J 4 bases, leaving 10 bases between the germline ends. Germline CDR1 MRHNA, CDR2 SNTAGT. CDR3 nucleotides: TGTGCCAGCAGTCCTAGGTTAGCAGATACGCAGTATTTT. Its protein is CASSPRLADTQYF.

In DNA form, the CDR3 reads TGTGCCAGCAGCTTGGGACAGGGGTGGGGAAACACCATATATTTT. Its protein product is CASSLGQGWGNTIYF. The chain links TRBV7-8 to TRBJ1-3; the match to TRBD1 covers 10 bases. Germline-derived CDR1 and CDR2 are SGHVS and FQNEAQ. V shed 3 bases, J shed 4 bases, and the junction held 3 bases outside the gene matches. The CDR3 is made up of 15 amino acids.

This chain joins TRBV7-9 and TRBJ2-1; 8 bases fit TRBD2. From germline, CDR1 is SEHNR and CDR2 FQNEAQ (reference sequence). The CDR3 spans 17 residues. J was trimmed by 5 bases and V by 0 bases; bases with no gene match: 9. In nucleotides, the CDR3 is TGTGCCAGCAGCTTAGCAGGGAGCGGGAGTGAAAACAATGAGCAGTTCTTC. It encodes CASSLAGSGSENNEQFF.

The CDR3 nucleotides read TGTGCCAGCAGGCCGACCGGGACTAGATTGAGCACAGATACGCAGTATTTT. Amino acids: CASRPTGTRLSTDTQYF. The chain is built from TRBV7-9 and TRBJ2-3; 8 bases map to TRBD2. Looked up from germline, CDR1 is SEHNR and CDR2 is FQNEAQ (reference sequence). The CDR3 consists of 17 residues. V lost 6 bases and J lost 0; bases outside the gene matches: 11.

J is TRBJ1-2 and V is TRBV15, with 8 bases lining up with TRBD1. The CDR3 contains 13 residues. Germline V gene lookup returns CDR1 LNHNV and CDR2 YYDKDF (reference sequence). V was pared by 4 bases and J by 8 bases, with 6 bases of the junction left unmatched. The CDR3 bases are TGTGCCACCAGCACCAGACAGGGGCAAGGCTACACCTTC. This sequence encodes CATSTRQGQGYTF.

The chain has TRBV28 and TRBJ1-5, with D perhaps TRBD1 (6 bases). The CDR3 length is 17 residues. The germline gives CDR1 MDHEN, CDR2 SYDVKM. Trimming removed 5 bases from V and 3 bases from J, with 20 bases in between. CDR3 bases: TGTGCCAGCAGTGCGGTTGGGGGGGCGAGTAACAATCAGCCCCAGCATTTT. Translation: CASSAVGGASNNQPQHF.

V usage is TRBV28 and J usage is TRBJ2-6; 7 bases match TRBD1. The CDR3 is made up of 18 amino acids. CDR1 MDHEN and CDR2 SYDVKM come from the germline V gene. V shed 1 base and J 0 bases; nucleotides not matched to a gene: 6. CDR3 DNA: TGTGCCAGCAGTTTATCCGGGACAGAGAGCTCTGGGGCCAACGTCCTGACTTTC. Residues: CASSLSGTESSGANVLTF.

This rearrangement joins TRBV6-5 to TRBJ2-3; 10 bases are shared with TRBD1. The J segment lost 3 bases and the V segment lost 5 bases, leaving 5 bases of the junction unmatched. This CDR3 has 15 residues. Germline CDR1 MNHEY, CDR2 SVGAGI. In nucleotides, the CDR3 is TGTGCCAGCAGTCATAGACAGGGGGCTACAGATACGCAGTATTTT. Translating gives CASSHRQGATDTQYF.

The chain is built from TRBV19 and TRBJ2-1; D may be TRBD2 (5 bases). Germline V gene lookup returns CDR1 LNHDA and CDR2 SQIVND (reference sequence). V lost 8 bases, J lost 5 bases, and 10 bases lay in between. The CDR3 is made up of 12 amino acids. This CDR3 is CASPGENNEQFF. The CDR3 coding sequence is TGTGCCAGTCCCGGGGAGAACAATGAGCAGTTCTTC. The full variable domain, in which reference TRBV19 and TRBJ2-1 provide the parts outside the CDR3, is DGGITQSPKYLFRKEGQNVTLSCEQNLNHDAMYWYRQDPGQGLRLIYYSQIVNDFQKGDIAEGYSVSREKKESFPLTVTSAQKNPTAFYLCASPGENNEQFFGPGTRLTVL.

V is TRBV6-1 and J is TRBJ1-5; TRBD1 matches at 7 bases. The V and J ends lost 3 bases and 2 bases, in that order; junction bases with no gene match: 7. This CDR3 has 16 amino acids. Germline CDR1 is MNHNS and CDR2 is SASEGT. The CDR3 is CASSDSGGFGNQPQHF. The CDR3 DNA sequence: TGTGCCAGCAGTGATTCAGGGGGTTTCGGCAATCAGCCCCAGCATTTT.

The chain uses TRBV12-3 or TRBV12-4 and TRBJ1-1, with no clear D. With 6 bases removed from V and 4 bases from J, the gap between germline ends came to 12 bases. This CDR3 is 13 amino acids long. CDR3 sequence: CASSLTDGTEAFF. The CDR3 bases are TGTGCCAGCAGCCTAACAGACGGCACTGAAGCTTTCTTT.

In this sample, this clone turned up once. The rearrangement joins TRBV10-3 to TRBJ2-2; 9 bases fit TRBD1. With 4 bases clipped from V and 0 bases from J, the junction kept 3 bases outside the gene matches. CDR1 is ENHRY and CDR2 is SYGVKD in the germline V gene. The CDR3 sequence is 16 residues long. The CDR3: CAISVGTGSNTGELFF. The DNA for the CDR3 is TGTGCCATCAGTGTTGGGACAGGGTCGAACACCGGGGAGCTGTTTTTT.

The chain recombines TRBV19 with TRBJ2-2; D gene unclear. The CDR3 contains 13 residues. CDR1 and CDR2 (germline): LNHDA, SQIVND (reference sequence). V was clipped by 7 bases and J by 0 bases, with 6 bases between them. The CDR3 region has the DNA TGTGCCAGTACTGACTCGAACACCGGGGAGCTGTTTTTT. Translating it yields CASTDSNTGELFF.

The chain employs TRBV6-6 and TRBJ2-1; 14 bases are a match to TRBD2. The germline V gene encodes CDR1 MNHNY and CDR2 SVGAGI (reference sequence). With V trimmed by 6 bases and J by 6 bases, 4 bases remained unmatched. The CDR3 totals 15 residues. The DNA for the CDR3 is TGTGCCAGCAGCATCGGACTAGCGGGGGGCAATGAGCAGTTCTTC. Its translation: CASSIGLAGGNEQFF.

The CDR3 here is CASREASSYTGNQPQHF. CDR3 coding DNA: TGTGCCAGCAGAGAGGCATCCTCCTACACGGGCAATCAGCCCCAGCATTTT. The chain links TRBV27 to TRBJ1-5; D is ambiguous. The CDR3 has 17 amino acids. Germline CDR1 and CDR2: MNHEY and SMNVEV (reference sequence). V dropped 6 bases and J dropped 2 bases, with 20 bases sitting between them.

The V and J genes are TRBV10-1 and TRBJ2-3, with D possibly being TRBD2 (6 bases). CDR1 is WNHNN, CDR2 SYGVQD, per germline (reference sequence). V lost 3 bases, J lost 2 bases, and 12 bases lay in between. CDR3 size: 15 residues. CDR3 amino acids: CASSELAGHTDTQYF. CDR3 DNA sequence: TGCGCCAGCAGTGAACTAGCAGGACACACAGATACGCAGTATTTT.

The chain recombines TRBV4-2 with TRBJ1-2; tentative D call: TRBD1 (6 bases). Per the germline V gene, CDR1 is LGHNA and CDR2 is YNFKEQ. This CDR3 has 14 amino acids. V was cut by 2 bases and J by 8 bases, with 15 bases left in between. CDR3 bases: TGTGCCAGCAGCCAAATCCACAGGGTAAGCGGCTACACCTTC. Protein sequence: CASSQIHRVSGYTF.

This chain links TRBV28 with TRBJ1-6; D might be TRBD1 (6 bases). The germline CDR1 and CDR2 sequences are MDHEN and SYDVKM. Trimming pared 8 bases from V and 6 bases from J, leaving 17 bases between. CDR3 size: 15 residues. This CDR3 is CASGIYQGFNSPLHF. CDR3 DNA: TGTGCCAGCGGTATCTATCAGGGGTTTAATTCACCCCTCCACTTT.

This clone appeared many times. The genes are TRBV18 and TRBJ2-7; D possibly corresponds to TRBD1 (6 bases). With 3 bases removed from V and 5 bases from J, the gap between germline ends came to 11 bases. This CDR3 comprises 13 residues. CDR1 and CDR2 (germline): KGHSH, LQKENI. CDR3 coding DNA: TGTGCCAGCTCACCGGGCAGGGGCCACGAGCAGTACTTC. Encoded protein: CASSPGRGHEQYF.

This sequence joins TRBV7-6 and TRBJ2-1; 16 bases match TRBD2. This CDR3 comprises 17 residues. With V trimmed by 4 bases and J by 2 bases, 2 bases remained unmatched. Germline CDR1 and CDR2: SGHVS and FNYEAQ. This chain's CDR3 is CASSYGTSGRAYNEQFF. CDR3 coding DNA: TGTGCCAGCAGCTACGGGACTAGCGGGAGGGCCTACAATGAGCAGTTCTTC. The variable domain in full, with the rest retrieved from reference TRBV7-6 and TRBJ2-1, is GAGVSQSPRYKVTKRGQDVALRCDPISGHVSLYWYRQALGQGPEFLTYFNYEAQQDKSGLPNDRFSAERPEGSISTLTIQRTEQRDSAMYRCASSYGTSGRAYNEQFFGPGTRLTVL.

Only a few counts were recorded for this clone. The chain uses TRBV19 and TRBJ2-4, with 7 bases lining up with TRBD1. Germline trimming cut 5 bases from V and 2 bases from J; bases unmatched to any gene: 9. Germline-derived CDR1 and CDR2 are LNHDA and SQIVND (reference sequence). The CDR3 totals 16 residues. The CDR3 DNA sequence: TGTGCCAGTAGTCCTCGACAGGGTACTTCCAAAAACATTCAGTACTTC. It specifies CASSPRQGTSKNIQYF. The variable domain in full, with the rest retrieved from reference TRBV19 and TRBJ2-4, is DGGITQSPKYLFRKEGQNVTLSCEQNLNHDAMYWYRQDPGQGLRLIYYSQIVNDFQKGDIAEGYSVSREKKESFPLTVTSAQKNPTAFYLCASSPRQGTSKNIQYFGAGTRLSVL.

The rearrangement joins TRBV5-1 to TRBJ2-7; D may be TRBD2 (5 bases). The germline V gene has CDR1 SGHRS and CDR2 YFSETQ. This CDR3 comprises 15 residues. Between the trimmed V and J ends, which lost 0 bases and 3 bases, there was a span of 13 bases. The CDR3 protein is CASSLELLRGYEQYF. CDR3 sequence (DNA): TGCGCCAGCAGCTTGGAACTCCTCCGGGGCTACGAGCAGTACTTC.

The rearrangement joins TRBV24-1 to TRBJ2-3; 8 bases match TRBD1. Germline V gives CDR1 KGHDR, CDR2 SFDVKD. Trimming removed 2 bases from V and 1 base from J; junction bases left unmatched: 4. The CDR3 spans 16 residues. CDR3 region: CATSDSHRGGTDTQYF. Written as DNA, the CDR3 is TGTGCCACCAGTGATTCCCACAGGGGGGGCACAGATACGCAGTATTTT.

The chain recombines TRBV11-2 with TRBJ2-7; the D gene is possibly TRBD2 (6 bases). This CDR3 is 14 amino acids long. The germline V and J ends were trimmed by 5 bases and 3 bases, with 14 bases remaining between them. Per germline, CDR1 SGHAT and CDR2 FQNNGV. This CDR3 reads CASSKIAEHYEQYF. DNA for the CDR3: TGTGCCAGCAGCAAGATAGCGGAGCACTACGAGCAGTACTTC.

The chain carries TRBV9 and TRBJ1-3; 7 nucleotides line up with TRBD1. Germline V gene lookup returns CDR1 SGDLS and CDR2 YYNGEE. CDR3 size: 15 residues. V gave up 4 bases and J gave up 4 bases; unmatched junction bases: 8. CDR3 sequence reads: CASSPPTGPGNTIYF. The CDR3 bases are TGTGCCAGCAGCCCACCGACAGGGCCGGGAAACACCATATATTTT.

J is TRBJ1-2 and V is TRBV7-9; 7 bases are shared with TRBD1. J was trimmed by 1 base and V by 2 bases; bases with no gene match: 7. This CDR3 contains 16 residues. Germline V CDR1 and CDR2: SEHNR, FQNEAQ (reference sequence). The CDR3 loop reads CASSLPGTDLNYGYTF. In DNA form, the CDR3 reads TGTGCCAGCAGCTTACCCGGGACAGATCTTAACTATGGCTACACCTTC.